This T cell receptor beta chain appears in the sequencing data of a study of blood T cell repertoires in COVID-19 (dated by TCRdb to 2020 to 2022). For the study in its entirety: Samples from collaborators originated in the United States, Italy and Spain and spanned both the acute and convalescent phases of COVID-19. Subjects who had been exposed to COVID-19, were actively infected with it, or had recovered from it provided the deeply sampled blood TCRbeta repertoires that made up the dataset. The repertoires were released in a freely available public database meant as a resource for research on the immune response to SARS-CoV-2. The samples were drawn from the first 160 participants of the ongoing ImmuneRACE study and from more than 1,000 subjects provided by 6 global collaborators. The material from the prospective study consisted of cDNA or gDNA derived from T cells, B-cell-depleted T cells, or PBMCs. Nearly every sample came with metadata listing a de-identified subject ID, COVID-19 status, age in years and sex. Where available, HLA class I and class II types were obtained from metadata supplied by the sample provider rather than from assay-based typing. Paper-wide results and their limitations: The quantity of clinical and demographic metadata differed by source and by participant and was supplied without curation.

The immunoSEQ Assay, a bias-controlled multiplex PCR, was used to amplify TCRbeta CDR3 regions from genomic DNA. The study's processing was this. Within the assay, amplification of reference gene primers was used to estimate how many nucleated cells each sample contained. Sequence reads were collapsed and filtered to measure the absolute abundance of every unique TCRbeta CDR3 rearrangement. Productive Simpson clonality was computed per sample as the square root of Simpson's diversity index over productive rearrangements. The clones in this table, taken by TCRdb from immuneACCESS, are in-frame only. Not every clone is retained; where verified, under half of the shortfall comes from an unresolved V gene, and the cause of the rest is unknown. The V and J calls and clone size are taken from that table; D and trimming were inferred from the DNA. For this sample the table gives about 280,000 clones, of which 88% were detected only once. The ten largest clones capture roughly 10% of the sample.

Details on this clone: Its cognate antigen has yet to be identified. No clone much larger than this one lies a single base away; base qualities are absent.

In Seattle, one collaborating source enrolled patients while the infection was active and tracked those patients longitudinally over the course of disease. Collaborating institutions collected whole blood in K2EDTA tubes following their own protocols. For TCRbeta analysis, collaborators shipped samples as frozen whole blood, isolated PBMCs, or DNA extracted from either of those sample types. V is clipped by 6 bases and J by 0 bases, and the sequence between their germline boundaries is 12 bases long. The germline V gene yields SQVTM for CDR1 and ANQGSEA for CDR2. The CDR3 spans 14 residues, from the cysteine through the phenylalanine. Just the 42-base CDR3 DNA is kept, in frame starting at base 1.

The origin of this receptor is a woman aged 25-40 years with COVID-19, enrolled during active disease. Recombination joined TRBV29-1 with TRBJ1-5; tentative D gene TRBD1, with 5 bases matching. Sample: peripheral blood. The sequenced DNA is TGCAGCGTCGCGACAGAACTTAGCAATCAGCCCCAGCATTTT. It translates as CSVATELSNQPQHF.